A selection of T cell receptor beta chains follows, all from one sample in a study of blood T cell repertoires in COVID-19. Libraries were prepared by immunoSEQ multiplex PCR; TCRdb keeps only in-frame clonotypes and omits some of them. This sample has some 150,000 clones, with 75% to 90% found just once. What was sequenced was peripheral blood. The receptors originated from a woman in her forties with acute or convalescent COVID-19. Both conserved end residues are part of each CDR3. A D gene is named only where the DNA matches it firmly. Expanded clones are given a class, and other clones once, few, many or no size at all.

clone_size	v_call	j_call	cdr3_length	d_call	cdr3_nt	cdr3_aa
NA	TRBV30	TRBJ2-7	13	NA	TGTGCCTGGAGTGGGCAGGGATACTACGAGCAGTACTTC	CAWSGQGYYEQYF
NA	TRBV7-3	TRBJ2-4	18	TRBD2	TGTGCCAGCAGCCTGACTAGCGGAGGGGGGACCGCCAAAAACATTCAGTACTTC	CASSLTSGGGTAKNIQYF
once	TRBV10-3	TRBJ1-5	16	NA	TGTGCCATCAGTGAATTGGCAGGGGCCGGCAATCAGCCCCAGCATTTT	CAISELAGAGNQPQHF
NA	TRBV7-2	TRBJ2-1	15	TRBD2	TGTGCCAGCAGCTTTAGTAGCGGGGGGTTAAATGAGCAGTTCTTC	CASSFSSGGLNEQFF
NA	TRBV14	TRBJ2-1	16	TRBD1	TGTGCCAGCAGCCAAAGGGGGACAGTATACTACAATGAGCAGTTCTTC	CASSQRGTVYYNEQFF
NA	TRBV24-1	TRBJ2-3	15	NA	TGTGCCACCAGTGATTGGGGCAGGGGAACAGATACGCAGTATTTT	CATSDWGRGTDTQYF
once	TRBV7-9	TRBJ2-7	13	NA	TGTGCCAGCAGCCGGGACACTCACTACGAGCAGTACTTC	CASSRDTHYEQYF
NA	TRBV10-1	TRBJ1-3	17	NA	TGCGCCAGCAGTGAGTATCGGGAACTCAGCTCTGGAAACACCATATATTTT	CASSEYRELSSGNTIYF
NA	TRBV5-4	TRBJ2-7	14	TRBD1	TGTGCCAGCAGCCGGGACAGGGGATTCTACGAGCAGTACTTC	CASSRDRGFYEQYF
once	TRBV5-6	TRBJ2-1	14	NA	TGTGCCAGCAGCTGGGGGACTCAACACAATGAGCAGTTCTTC	CASSWGTQHNEQFF
NA	TRBV4-1	TRBJ2-1	17	TRBD2	TGCGCCAGCAGCCGGGGGGGTCTAGCGGGGACCTACAATGAGCAGTTCTTC	CASSRGGLAGTYNEQFF
NA	TRBV27	TRBJ2-2	15	TRBD2	TGTGCCAGCAGAGAGCAACTAGCGGCGTCCGGGGAGCTGTTTTTT	CASREQLAASGELFF
NA	TRBV2	TRBJ2-1	17	TRBD1	TGTGCCAGCAGTGAAGCGAGGGACAGCTATGGCGACAATGAGCAGTTCTTC	CASSEARDSYGDNEQFF
NA	TRBV10-1	TRBJ2-2	14	NA	TGCGCCAGCAGCTCGCAGGCGGGCACCGGGGAGCTGTTTTTT	CASSSQAGTGELFF
NA	TRBV2	TRBJ1-2	14	TRBD1	TGTGCCAGCAGTGAAGGGACAGGGGGCCATGGCTACACCTTC	CASSEGTGGHGYTF
NA	TRBV5-1	TRBJ1-4	17	NA	TGCGCCAGCAGCTTTTCAGGGATGATAGCAACTAATGAAAAACTGTTTTTT	CASSFSGMIATNEKLFF
NA	TRBV18	TRBJ1-4	12	NA	TGTGCCAGCTCACCGGCAGGAGAAAAACTGTTTTTT	CASSPAGEKLFF
NA	TRBV7-2	TRBJ2-7	16	TRBD2	TGTGCCAGCAGCTTAGGTGGAGTAGCGGGGGGTTACGAGCAGTACTTC	CASSLGGVAGGYEQYF
NA	TRBV24-1	TRBJ2-2	15	NA	TGTGCCACCAGTGATTTGAGACTGGACACCGGGGAGCTGTTTTTT	CATSDLRLDTGELFF
NA	TRBV27	TRBJ2-2	16	TRBD1	TGTGCCAGCAGTTTAGGTCCAACAGGGGGCCCCGGGGAGCTGTTTTTT	CASSLGPTGGPGELFF
NA	TRBV4-1	TRBJ1-5	15	NA	TGCGCCAGCAGCCAAGAAGAAGAGCTCAATCAGCCCCAGCATTTT	CASSQEEELNQPQHF
many	TRBV5-1	TRBJ2-7	17	TRBD2	TGCGCCAGCAGCCCGACGGAGCGGACTAGCAGTCCCTACGAGCAGTACTTC	CASSPTERTSSPYEQYF
NA	TRBV4-2	TRBJ2-1	17	TRBD2	TGTGCCAGCAGCCAAGATATTACTAGCGGGAGTGGCAATGAGCAGTTCTTC	CASSQDITSGSGNEQFF
NA	TRBV25-1	TRBJ1-6	15	TRBD1	TGTGCCAGCAGTGTCGAAACAGGGGGCAGCTCACCCCTCCACTTT	CASSVETGGSSPLHF
NA	TRBV9	TRBJ2-2	18	TRBD1	TGTGCCAGCAGCACAGGATTACAAGAGGACAGGGTGGTCGGGGAGCTGTTTTTT	CASSTGLQEDRVVGELFF
NA	TRBV7-8	TRBJ1-2	15	TRBD1	TGTGCCAGCAGCCAACGAAGGACAGGGGACCATGGCTACACCTTC	CASSQRRTGDHGYTF
NA	TRBV11-3	TRBJ2-7	19	NA	TGTGCCAGCAGCTTTGTGGGGGCCGGGTCGCGCCGATCAGACTACGAGCAGTACTTC	CASSFVGAGSRRSDYEQYF
NA	TRBV7-2	TRBJ2-7	15	TRBD2	TGTGCCAGCAGCCCATTTGCTAGCGGGAGTTACGAGCAGTACTTC	CASSPFASGSYEQYF
NA	TRBV11-3	TRBJ2-1	14	NA	TGTGCCAGCAGCTTAGCGGGAGTGGGGACTGAGCAGTTCTTC	CASSLAGVGTEQFF